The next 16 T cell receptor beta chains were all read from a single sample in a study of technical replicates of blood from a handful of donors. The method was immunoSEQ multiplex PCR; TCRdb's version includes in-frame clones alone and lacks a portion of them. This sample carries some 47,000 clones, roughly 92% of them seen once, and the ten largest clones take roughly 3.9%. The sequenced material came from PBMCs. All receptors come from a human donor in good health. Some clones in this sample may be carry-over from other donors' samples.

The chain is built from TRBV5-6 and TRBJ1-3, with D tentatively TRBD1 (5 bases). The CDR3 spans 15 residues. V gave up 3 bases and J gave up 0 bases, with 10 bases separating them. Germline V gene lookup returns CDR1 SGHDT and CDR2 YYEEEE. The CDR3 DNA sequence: TGTGCCAGCAGCTCTCAGGGCAGCTCTGGAAACACCATATATTTT. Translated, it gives CASSSQGSSGNTIYF.

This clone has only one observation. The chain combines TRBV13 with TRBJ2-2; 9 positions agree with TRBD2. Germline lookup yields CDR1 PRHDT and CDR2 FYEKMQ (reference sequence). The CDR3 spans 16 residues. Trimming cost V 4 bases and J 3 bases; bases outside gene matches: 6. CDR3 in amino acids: CASSSRLAGYTGELFF. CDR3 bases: TGTGCCAGCAGCTCCAGGCTAGCGGGGTACACCGGGGAGCTGTTTTTT.

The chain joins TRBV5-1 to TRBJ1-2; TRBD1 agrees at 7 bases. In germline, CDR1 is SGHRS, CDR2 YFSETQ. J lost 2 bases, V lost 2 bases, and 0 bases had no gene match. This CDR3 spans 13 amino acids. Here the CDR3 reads CASSFRGNYGYTF. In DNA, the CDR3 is TGCGCCAGCAGCTTCAGGGGGAACTATGGCTACACCTTC.

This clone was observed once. CDR3 DNA sequence: TGCGCCAGCAGCCCGAGGGTAGCGGGGGCGCACGAGACCCAGTACTTC. Translation: CASSPRVAGAHETQYF. The chain combines TRBV5-1 with TRBJ2-5; 9 nucleotides agree with TRBD2. The ends lost 4 bases at V and 5 bases at J; junction bases unmatched: 12. Germline assignment: CDR1 SGHRS and CDR2 YFSETQ. CDR3 length equals 16 residues.

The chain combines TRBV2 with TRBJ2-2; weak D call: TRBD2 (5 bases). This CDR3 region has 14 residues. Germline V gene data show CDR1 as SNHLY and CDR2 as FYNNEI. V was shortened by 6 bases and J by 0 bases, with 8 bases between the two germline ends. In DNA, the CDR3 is TGTGCCAGCAGGGGCGGGCCGAACACCGGGGAGCTGTTTTTT. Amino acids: CASRGGPNTGELFF. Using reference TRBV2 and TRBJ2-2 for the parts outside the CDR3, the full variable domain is EPEVTQTPSHQVTQMGQEVILRCVPISNHLYFYWYRQILGQKVEFLVSFYNNEISEKSEIFDDQFSVERPDGSNFTLKIRSTKLEDSAMYFCASRGGPNTGELFFGEGSRLTVL.

CDR3 nucleotides: TGTGCCAGCAGTCTTCTTGTGGAGAGCTATGGCTACACCTTC. Amino acids: CASSLLVESYGYTF. The chain is built from TRBV7-2 and TRBJ1-2; no clear D. Germline values: CDR1 SGHTA, CDR2 FQGNSA. V lost 6 bases to trimming and J lost 4 bases, with 15 bases between them. The CDR3 is made up of 14 amino acids.

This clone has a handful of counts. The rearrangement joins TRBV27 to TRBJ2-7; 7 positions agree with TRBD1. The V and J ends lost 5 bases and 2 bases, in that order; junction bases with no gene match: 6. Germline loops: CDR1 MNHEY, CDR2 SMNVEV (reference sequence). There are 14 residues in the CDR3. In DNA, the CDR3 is TGTGCCAGCAGTGCGAGGGACAGTACCTACGAGCAGTACTTC. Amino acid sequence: CASSARDSTYEQYF.

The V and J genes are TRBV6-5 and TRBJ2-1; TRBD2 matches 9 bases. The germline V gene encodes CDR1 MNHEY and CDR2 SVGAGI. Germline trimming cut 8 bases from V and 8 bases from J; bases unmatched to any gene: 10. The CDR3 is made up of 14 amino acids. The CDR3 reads CASARAGGADEQFF. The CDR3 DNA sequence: TGTGCCAGCGCCCGCGCGGGGGGGGCCGATGAGCAGTTCTTC.

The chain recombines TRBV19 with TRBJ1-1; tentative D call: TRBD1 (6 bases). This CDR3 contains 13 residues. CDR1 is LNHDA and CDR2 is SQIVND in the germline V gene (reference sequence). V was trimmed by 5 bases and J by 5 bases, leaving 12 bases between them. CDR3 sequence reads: CASSAPQGTEAFF. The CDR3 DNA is TGTGCCAGTAGTGCTCCCCAGGGGACTGAAGCTTTCTTT. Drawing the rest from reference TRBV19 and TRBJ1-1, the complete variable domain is DGGITQSPKYLFRKEGQNVTLSCEQNLNHDAMYWYRQDPGQGLRLIYYSQIVNDFQKGDIAEGYSVSREKKESFPLTVTSAQKNPTAFYLCASSAPQGTEAFFGQGTRLTVV.

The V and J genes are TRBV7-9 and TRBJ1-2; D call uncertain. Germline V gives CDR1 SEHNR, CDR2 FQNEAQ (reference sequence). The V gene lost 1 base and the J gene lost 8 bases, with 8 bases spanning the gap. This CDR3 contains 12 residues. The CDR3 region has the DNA TGTGCCAGCAGCTTAGAACTTGTAGGCTACACCTTC. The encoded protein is CASSLELVGYTF.

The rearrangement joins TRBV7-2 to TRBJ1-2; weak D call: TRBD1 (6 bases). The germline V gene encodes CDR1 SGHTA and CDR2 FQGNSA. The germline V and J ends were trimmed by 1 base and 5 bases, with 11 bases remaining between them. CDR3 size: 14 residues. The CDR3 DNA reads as TGTGCCAGCAGCTTAGAGGCAGGGGAATATGGCTACACCTTC. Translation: CASSLEAGEYGYTF.

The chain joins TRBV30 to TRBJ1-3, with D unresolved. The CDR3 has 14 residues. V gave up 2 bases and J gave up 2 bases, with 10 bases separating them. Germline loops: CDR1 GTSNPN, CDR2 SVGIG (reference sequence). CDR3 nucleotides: TGTGCCTGGAGTAAATTATTAACTGGAAACACCATATATTTT. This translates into CAWSKLLTGNTIYF.

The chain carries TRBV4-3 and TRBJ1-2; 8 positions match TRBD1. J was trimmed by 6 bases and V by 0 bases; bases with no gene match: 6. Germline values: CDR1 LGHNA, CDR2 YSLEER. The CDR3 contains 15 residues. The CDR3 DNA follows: TGCGCCAGCAGCCAAGAGGGCAGGGGGCGAGATGGCTACACCTTC. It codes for CASSQEGRGRDGYTF.

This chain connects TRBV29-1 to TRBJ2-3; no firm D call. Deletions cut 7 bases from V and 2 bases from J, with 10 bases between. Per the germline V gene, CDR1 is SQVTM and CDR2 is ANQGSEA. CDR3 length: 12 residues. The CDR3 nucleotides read TGCAGCGAGCGACTTACCACAGATACGCAGTATTTT. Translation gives CSERLTTDTQYF.

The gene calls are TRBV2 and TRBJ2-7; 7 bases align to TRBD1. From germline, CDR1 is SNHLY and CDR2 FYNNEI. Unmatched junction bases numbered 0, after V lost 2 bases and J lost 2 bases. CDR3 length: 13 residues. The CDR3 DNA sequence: TGTGCCAGCAGTGAACAGGGGGCCTACGAGCAGTACTTC. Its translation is CASSEQGAYEQYF.

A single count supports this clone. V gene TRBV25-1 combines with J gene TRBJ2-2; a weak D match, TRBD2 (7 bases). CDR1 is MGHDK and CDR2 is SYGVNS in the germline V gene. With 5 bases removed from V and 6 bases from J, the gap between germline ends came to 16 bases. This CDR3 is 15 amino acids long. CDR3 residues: CASSLHRGGAGELFF. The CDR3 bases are TGTGCCAGCAGTCTGCACAGAGGGGGGGCCGGGGAGCTGTTTTTT.